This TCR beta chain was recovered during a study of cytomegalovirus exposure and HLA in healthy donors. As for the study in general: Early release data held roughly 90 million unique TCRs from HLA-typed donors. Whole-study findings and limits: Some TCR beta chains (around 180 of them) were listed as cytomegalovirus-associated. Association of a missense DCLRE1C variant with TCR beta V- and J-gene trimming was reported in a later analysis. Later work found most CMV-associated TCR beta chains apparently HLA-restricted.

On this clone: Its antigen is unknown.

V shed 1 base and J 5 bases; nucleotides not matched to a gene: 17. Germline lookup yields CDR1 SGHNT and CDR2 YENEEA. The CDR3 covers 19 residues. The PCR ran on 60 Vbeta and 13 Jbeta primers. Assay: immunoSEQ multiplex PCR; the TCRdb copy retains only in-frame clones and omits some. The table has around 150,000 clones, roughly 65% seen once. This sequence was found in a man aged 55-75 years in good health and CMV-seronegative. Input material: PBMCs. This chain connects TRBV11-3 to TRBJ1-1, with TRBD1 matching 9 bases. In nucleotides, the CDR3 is TGTGCCAGCAGCTTAGGGACAGGGGCAAAACGCGGGGGGAAGACTGAAGCTTTCTTT. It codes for CASSLGTGAKRGGKTEAFF.